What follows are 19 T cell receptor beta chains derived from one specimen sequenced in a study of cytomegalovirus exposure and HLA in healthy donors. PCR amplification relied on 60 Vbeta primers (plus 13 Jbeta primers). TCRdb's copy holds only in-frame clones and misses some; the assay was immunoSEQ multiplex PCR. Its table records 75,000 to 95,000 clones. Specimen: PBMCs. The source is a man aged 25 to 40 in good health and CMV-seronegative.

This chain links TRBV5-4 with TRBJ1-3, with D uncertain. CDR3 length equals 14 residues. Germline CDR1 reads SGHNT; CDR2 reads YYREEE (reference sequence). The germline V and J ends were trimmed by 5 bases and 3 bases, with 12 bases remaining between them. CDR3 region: CASSTGSFGNTIYF. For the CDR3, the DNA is TGTGCCAGCAGTACGGGTTCCTTTGGAAACACCATATATTTT.

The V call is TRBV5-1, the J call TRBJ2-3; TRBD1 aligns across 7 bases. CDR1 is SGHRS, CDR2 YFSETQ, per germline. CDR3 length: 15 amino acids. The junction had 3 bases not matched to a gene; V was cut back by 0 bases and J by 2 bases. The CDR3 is CASSLGQGFTDTQYF. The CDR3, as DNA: TGCGCCAGCAGCTTGGGACAGGGATTCACAGATACGCAGTATTTT. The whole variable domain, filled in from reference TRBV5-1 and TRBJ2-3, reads KAGVTQTPRYLIKTRGQQVTLSCSPISGHRSVSWYQQTPGQGLQFLFEYFSETQRNKGNFPGRFSGRQFSNSRSEMNVSTLELGDSALYLCASSLGQGFTDTQYFGPGTRLTVL.

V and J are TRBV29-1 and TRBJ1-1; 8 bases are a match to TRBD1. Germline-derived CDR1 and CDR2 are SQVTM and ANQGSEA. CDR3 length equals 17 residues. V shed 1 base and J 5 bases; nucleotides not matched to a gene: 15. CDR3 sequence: CSVEVLWSGRGRTEAFF. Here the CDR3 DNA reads TGCAGCGTTGAAGTGCTTTGGTCGGGCAGGGGGCGTACTGAAGCTTTCTTT.

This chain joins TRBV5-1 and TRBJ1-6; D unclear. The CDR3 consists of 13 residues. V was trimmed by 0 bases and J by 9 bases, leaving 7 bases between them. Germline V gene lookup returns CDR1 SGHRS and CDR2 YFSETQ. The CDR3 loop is CASSLAEGSPLHF. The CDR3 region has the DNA TGCGCCAGCAGCTTGGCCGAGGGTTCACCCCTCCACTTT.

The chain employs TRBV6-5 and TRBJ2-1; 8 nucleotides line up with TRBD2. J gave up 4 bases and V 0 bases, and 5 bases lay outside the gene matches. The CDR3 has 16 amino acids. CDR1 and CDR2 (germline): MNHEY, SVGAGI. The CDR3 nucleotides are TGTGCCAGCAGTTACTCTGGTAGCGGGGCGTACAATGAGCAGTTCTTC. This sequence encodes CASSYSGSGAYNEQFF.

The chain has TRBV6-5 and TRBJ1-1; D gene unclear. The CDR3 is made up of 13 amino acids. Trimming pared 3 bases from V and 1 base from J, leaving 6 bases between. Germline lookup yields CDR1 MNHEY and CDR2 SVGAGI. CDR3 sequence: CASSYIQNTEAFF. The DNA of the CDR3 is TGTGCCAGCAGTTATATACAGAACACTGAAGCTTTCTTT.

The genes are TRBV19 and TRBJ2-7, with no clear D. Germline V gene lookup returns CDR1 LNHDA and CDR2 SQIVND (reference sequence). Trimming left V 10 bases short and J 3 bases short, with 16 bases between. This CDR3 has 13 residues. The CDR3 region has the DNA TGTGCCACTTCTCTGTCCGCGTTCTACGAGCAGTACTTC. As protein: CATSLSAFYEQYF.

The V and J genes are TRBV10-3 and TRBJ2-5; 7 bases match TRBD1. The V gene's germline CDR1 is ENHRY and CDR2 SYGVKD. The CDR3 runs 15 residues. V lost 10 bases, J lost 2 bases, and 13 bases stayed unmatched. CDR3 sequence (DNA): TGTGCCACCACAGGACAGGTTGGGGGTCAAGAGACCCAGTACTTC. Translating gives CATTGQVGGQETQYF.

The DNA for the CDR3 is TGCGCCAGCAGCCAAGACTTCGGGACACCAAACTATGGCTACACCTTC. Translation: CASSQDFGTPNYGYTF. The chain combines TRBV4-1 with TRBJ1-2; tentative D call: TRBD1 (6 bases). The CDR3 contains 16 residues. CDR1 is MGHRA, CDR2 YSYEKL, per germline. Trimming shortened V by 0 bases and J by 2 bases, and 13 bases separated the two germline ends.

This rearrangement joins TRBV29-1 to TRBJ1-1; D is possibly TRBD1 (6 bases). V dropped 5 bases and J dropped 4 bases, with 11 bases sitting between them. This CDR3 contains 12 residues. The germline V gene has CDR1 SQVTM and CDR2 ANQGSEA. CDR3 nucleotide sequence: TGCAGCGTTAATCCCAGGGGCACTGAAGCTTTCTTT. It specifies CSVNPRGTEAFF.

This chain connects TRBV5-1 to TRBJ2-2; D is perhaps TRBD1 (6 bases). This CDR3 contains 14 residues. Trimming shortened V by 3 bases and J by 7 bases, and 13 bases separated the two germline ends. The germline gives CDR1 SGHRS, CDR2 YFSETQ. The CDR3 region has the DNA TGCGCCAGCAGCTCCATCCTAGGGGGCGGGGAGCTGTTTTTT. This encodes CASSSILGGGELFF.

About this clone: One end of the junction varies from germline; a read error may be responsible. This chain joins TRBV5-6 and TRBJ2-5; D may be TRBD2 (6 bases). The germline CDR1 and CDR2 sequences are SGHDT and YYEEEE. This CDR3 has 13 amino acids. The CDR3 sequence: CASRLGLKETQYF. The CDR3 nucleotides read TGTGCCAGCAGGTTGGGACTTAAAGAGACCCAGTACTTC.

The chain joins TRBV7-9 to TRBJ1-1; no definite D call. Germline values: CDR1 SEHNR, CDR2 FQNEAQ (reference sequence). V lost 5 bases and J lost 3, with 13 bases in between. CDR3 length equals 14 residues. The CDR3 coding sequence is TGTGCCAGCAGCCCCCCCTTGCGTGACACTGAAGCTTTCTTT. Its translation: CASSPPLRDTEAFF.

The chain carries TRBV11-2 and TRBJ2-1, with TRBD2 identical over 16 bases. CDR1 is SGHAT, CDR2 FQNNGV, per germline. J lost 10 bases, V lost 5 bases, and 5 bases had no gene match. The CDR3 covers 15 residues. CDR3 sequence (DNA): TGTGCCAGCAGCATCGGGACTAGCGGGGGGGACGAGCAGTTCTTC. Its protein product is CASSIGTSGGDEQFF.

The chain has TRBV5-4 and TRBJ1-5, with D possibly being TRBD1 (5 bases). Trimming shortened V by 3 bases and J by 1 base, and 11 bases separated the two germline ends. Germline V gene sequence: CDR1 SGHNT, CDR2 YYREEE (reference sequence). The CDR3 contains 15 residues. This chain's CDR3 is CASSWGGGSNQPQHF. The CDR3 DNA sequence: TGTGCCAGCAGCTGGGGGGGTGGGAGCAATCAGCCCCAGCATTTT.

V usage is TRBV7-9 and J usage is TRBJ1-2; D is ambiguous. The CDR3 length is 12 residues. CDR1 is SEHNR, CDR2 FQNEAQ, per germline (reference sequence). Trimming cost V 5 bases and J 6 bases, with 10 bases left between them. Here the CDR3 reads CASSDLRDGYTF. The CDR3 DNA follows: TGTGCCAGCAGCGATCTGAGGGATGGCTACACCTTC.

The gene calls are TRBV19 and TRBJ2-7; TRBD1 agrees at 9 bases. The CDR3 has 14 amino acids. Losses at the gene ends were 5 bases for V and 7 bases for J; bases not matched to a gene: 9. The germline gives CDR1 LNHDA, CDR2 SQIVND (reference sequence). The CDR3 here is CASSWTGTGWEQYF. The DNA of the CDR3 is TGTGCCAGTAGTTGGACCGGGACAGGGTGGGAGCAGTACTTC.

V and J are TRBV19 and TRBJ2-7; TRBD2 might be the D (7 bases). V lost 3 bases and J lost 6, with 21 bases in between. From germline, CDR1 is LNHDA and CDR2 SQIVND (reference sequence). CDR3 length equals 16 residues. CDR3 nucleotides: TGTGCCAGTAGTATGGCAAACAGGGAGGGGGTCGCCGAGCAGTACTTC. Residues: CASSMANREGVAEQYF.

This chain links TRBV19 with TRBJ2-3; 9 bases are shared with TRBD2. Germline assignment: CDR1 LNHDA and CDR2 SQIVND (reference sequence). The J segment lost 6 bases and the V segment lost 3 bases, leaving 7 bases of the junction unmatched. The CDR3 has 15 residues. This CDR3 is CASSISGSIRDTQYF. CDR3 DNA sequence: TGTGCCAGTAGTATTAGCGGGAGCATTCGGGATACGCAGTATTTT.